The 19 T cell receptor beta chains presented below share a single source sample, sequenced in a study of cytomegalovirus exposure and HLA in healthy donors. It was with 60 Vbeta and 13 Jbeta primers that the PCR ran. Measured with immunoSEQ multiplex PCR; TCRdb has only the in-frame clones, and not every one. This table holds 100,000 to 150,000 clones, approximately 72% found once. Input material: PBMCs. Receptors originate from a man aged 18 to 30 in good health and CMV-seronegative.

This clone was counted only a few times. V gene TRBV6-5 combines with J gene TRBJ2-5; 7 nucleotides align to TRBD1. Germline CDR1 is MNHEY and CDR2 is SVGAGI. The CDR3 consists of 14 residues. V lost 5 bases to trimming and J lost 1 base; unmatched junction nucleotides: 4. CDR3 nucleotide sequence: TGTGCCAGCAGTCCTAGGGGGCTCCAAGAGACCCAGTACTTC. This encodes CASSPRGLQETQYF.

This clone appeared a few times. The rearrangement uses TRBV27 and TRBJ2-5, with 12 bases lining up with TRBD2. The CDR3 length is 15 residues. J was trimmed by 3 bases and V by 5 bases; bases with no gene match: 4. Germline CDR1 is MNHEY and CDR2 is SMNVEV (reference sequence). The CDR3 nucleotides read TGTGCCAGCAGTATTGGACTAGCGGGAAAAGAGACCCAGTACTTC. It is translated as CASSIGLAGKETQYF.

This clone was seen once. This chain uses TRBV2 with TRBJ2-1, with TRBD2 as a possible D gene (6 bases). V lost 3 bases and J 7 bases, leaving 13 bases between the germline ends. The CDR3 consists of 14 residues. CDR1 and CDR2 from the germline V gene are SNHLY and FYNNEI. The CDR3, as DNA: TGTGCCAGCAGTGATTTAGCTGGAGGGAATGAGCAGTTCTTC. This gives the protein CASSDLAGGNEQFF.

The chain couples TRBV6-5 to TRBJ2-7, with 7 bases that match TRBD2. V dropped 5 bases and J dropped 0; count of bases not matched to a gene: 4. The V gene's germline CDR1 is MNHEY and CDR2 SVGAGI. CDR3 length equals 14 residues. CDR3 sequence: CASSLGGSSYEQYF. The CDR3 coding sequence is TGTGCCAGCAGTCTGGGAGGGAGCTCCTACGAGCAGTACTTC.

The rearrangement links TRBV6-5 to TRBJ2-3, with D tentatively TRBD1 (5 bases). Trimming removed 0 bases at V and 4 bases at J, with 14 bases between. Germline CDR1 MNHEY, CDR2 SVGAGI. The CDR3 length is 16 residues. As DNA, the CDR3 is TGTGCCAGCAGTTACTCGGGGCCCCTGGGGTCAGATACGCAGTATTTT. Translated, it gives CASSYSGPLGSDTQYF.

The chain joins TRBV28 to TRBJ1-5, with a tentative D call TRBD1 (6 bases). The V end was cut by 6 bases, the J end by 4 bases, with 13 bases between. CDR1 is MDHEN and CDR2 is SYDVKM in the germline V gene. The CDR3 runs 14 residues. The CDR3 is CASRGTLSNQPQHF. The CDR3 DNA sequence: TGTGCCAGCAGGGGGACACTATCTAATCAGCCCCAGCATTTT.

The V gene is TRBV29-1, the J gene TRBJ1-1, with 8 nucleotides matching TRBD1. CDR3 length: 12 amino acids. Per the germline V gene, CDR1 is SQVTM and CDR2 is ANQGSEA. V lost 5 bases, J lost 4 bases, and 3 bases stayed unmatched. The chain's CDR3 is CSVYTGGTEAFF. In DNA form, the CDR3 reads TGCAGCGTTTATACAGGGGGCACTGAAGCTTTCTTT. The full variable domain, in which reference TRBV29-1 and TRBJ1-1 provide the parts outside the CDR3, is SAVISQKPSRDICQRGTSLTIQCQVDSQVTMMFWYRQQPGQSLTLIATANQGSEATYESGFVIDKFPISRPNLTFSTLTVSNMSPEDSSIYLCSVYTGGTEAFFGQGTRLTVV.

The J gene is TRBJ2-7, the V gene TRBV6-6, with D perhaps TRBD2 (6 bases). Germline V CDR1 and CDR2: MNHNY, SVGAGI (reference sequence). The CDR3 consists of 14 residues. V lost 6 bases to trimming and J lost 3 bases, with 15 bases between them. The CDR3 reads CASRAGTGLYEQYF. CDR3 DNA sequence: TGTGCCAGCAGGGCCGGGACTGGACTCTACGAGCAGTACTTC.

The V and J genes are TRBV7-9 and TRBJ2-7; D unclear. Germline V gene data show CDR1 as SEHNR and CDR2 as FQNEAQ (reference sequence). Trimming cost V 5 bases and J 3 bases, with 8 bases left between them. The length of the CDR3 is 12 residues. Here the CDR3 DNA reads TGTGCCAGCAGCACTCTAGACTACGAGCAGTACTTC. Residues: CASSTLDYEQYF.

This clone was seen a handful of times. V is TRBV28 and J is TRBJ2-7, with D perhaps matching TRBD2 (6 bases). Germline V CDR1 and CDR2: MDHEN, SYDVKM. V lost 3 bases, J lost 4 bases, and 19 bases lay in between. The CDR3 loop spans 16 amino acids. CDR3 in DNA: TGTGCCAGCAGTTTCTACGGTGGGACGGAGGGATACGAGCAGTACTTC. Amino acids: CASSFYGGTEGYEQYF.

The chain employs TRBV11-2 and TRBJ2-3, with a possible D match to TRBD2 (5 bases). Germline loops: CDR1 SGHAT, CDR2 FQNNGV. The CDR3 extends over 16 amino acids. V shed 5 bases and J shed 2 bases, with 17 bases lying between them. The CDR3 here is CASSPWTSRDTDTQYF. CDR3 nucleotides: TGTGCCAGCAGCCCGTGGACGTCGAGGGACACAGATACGCAGTATTTT. Combining the CDR3 with reference TRBV11-2 and TRBJ2-3 gives the whole variable domain EAGVAQSPRYKIIEKRQSVAFWCNPISGHATLYWYQQILGQGPKLLIQFQNNGVVDDSQLPKDRFSAERLKGVDSTLKIQPAKLEDSAVYLCASSPWTSRDTDTQYFGPGTRLTVL.

This clone has only a few counts. V and J are TRBV25-1 and TRBJ2-2, with 9 positions matching TRBD1. This CDR3 spans 16 amino acids. Germline V gene data show CDR1 as MGHDK and CDR2 as SYGVNS. The V and J ends lost 2 bases and 6 bases, in that order; junction bases with no gene match: 7. CDR3 DNA: TGTGCCAGCAGTGAAAACAGGGGGCAAGGGGCCGGGGAGCTGTTTTTT. This codes for CASSENRGQGAGELFF.

This chain links TRBV28 with TRBJ2-2, with 7 bases matching TRBD1. Germline CDR1 is MDHEN and CDR2 is SYDVKM. The CDR3 runs to 16 residues. With 2 bases clipped from V and 3 bases from J, the junction kept 6 bases outside the gene matches. CDR3 bases: TGTGCCAGCAGTTTAATGACAGGGATGGACACCGGGGAGCTGTTTTTT. It specifies CASSLMTGMDTGELFF.

The CDR3 DNA reads as TGTGCCAGCAGCTTAGGGGGCGGAGCCTGGGGCACCGGGGAGCTGTTTTTT. Translation gives CASSLGGGAWGTGELFF. The chain is built from TRBV7-2 and TRBJ2-2; D is perhaps TRBD1 (5 bases). CDR3 length: 17 residues. Trimming shortened V by 1 base and J by 4 bases, and 16 bases separated the two germline ends. CDR1 and CDR2 from the germline V gene are SGHTA and FQGNSA.

The chain employs TRBV6-1 and TRBJ2-7; weak D call: TRBD1 (5 bases). CDR1 is MNHNS and CDR2 is SASEGT in the germline V gene. Trimming left V 7 bases short and J 6 bases short, with 16 bases between. The CDR3 consists of 13 residues. Here the CDR3 DNA reads TGTGCCAGCATGGGGCGGTTGGGTGGCGAGCAGTACTTC. Its protein product is CASMGRLGGEQYF.

The chain combines TRBV7-8 with TRBJ1-2; no definite D call. Germline CDR1 and CDR2: SGHVS and FQNEAQ. V lost 5 bases and J lost 4, with 17 bases in between. The CDR3 is 15 amino acids. CDR3 residues: CASSQRPLSVYGYTF. CDR3 DNA: TGTGCCAGCAGCCAGCGACCCCTTTCCGTCTATGGCTACACCTTC.

This clone appeared once. This rearrangement joins TRBV7-2 to TRBJ2-5, with D possibly being TRBD1 (5 bases). CDR3 length equals 14 residues. Trimming removed 3 bases from V and 4 bases from J, with 12 bases in between. Germline V CDR1 and CDR2: SGHTA, FQGNSA. CDR3 sequence: CASSLQGGRETQYF. CDR3 nucleotide sequence: TGTGCCAGCAGCTTGCAGGGTGGTAGAGAGACCCAGTACTTC.

This sequence joins TRBV5-6 and TRBJ1-3; D might be TRBD1 (5 bases). There are 17 residues in the CDR3. The germline CDR1 and CDR2 sequences are SGHDT and YYEEEE. V was trimmed by 2 bases and J by 2 bases, leaving 17 bases between them. The CDR3 loop is CASSFYDRRLAGNTIYF. CDR3 in DNA: TGTGCCAGCAGCTTCTATGACAGACGTTTAGCTGGAAACACCATATATTTT.

This chain joins TRBV7-2 and TRBJ2-3, with no clear D. Germline V lookup: CDR1 SGHTA, CDR2 FQGNSA. The CDR3 is 15 residues long. Trimming stripped 2 bases from V and 4 bases from J, with 13 bases between. The CDR3 loop reads CASSLLAIFADTQYF. The CDR3 DNA reads as TGTGCCAGCAGCTTATTAGCTATATTTGCAGATACGCAGTATTTT.